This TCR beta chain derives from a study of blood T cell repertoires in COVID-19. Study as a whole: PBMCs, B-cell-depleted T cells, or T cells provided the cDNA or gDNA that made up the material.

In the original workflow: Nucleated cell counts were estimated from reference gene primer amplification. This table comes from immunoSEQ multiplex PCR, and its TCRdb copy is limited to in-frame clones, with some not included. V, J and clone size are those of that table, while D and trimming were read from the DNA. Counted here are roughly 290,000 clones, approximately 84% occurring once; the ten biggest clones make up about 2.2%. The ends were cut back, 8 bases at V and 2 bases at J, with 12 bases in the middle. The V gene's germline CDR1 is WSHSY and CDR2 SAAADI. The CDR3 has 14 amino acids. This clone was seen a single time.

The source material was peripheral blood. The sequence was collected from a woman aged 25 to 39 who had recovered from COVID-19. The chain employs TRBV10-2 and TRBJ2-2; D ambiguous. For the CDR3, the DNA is TGCGCCAGCGGAAGAAACAGTAACACCGGGGAGCTGTTTTTT. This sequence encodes CASGRNSNTGELFF.